These 7 T cell receptor beta chains share one sample of origin, sequenced in a study of blood T cell repertoires in COVID-19. The data were produced by immunoSEQ multiplex PCR, yet TCRdb's version contains in-frame clones alone and is incomplete. The sample includes about 160,000 clones, 70% to 90% of them seen just once. Sequencing was performed on peripheral blood. These receptors all stem from a man between 35 and 55 years old with acute or convalescent COVID-19.

This chain uses TRBV6-5 with TRBJ1-2; possible D gene TRBD1, 6 bases. CDR3 length equals 13 residues. Per the germline V gene, CDR1 is MNHEY and CDR2 is SVGAGI. V was pared by 6 bases and J by 6 bases, with 14 bases between. CDR3 DNA sequence: TGTGCCAGCAGGTTGACAGGTTCCCATGGCTACACCTTC. Protein product: CASRLTGSHGYTF.

The chain combines TRBV29-1 with TRBJ1-1, with 7 bases that match TRBD1. Germline assignment: CDR1 SQVTM and CDR2 ANQGSEA. The CDR3 contains 15 residues. The junction had 14 bases not matched to a gene; V was cut back by 7 bases and J by 3 bases. CDR3 coding DNA: TGCAGCGCTGGGGGTGCAGGGGGTTTGCACACTGAAGCTTTCTTT. Its translation is CSAGGAGGLHTEAFF.

The chain carries TRBV30 and TRBJ2-3; 8 bases are a match to TRBD1. Germline V gene sequence: CDR1 GTSNPN, CDR2 SVGIG (reference sequence). This CDR3 comprises 12 residues. Germline trimming cut 5 bases from V and 5 bases from J; bases unmatched to any gene: 3. The CDR3 is CAWLTGVDTQYF. In nucleotides, the CDR3 is TGTGCCTGGTTGACAGGGGTAGATACGCAGTATTTT.

The CDR3 DNA sequence: TGTGCCAGTAGTATAGGTACGGTAGTTTACAATCAGCCCCAGCATTTT. This encodes CASSIGTVVYNQPQHF. The gene calls are TRBV19 and TRBJ1-5, with D unresolved. This CDR3 contains 16 residues. Trimming shortened V by 1 base and J by 3 bases, and 13 bases separated the two germline ends. The germline V gene has CDR1 LNHDA and CDR2 SQIVND (reference sequence).

V and J are TRBV3-1 (or the pseudogene TRBV3-2) and TRBJ2-1, with TRBD2 matching 8 bases. This CDR3 has 12 residues. Germline assignment: CDR1 LGHDT and CDR2 YNNKEL (reference sequence). Trimming at V came to 10 bases and at J to 4 bases, leaving 3 bases not matched to a gene. In DNA, the CDR3 is TGTGCCACCGGGGGGGCTTACAATGAGCAGTTCTTC. This codes for CATGGAYNEQFF.

V gene TRBV2 combines with J gene TRBJ1-2; TRBD1 matches at 7 bases. The germline V gene encodes CDR1 SNHLY and CDR2 FYNNEI. This CDR3 has 16 residues. Trimming cost V 8 bases and J 2 bases; bases outside gene matches: 14. Here the CDR3 DNA reads TGTGCCAGCGGTAATCCGGGACAGACCCAGAACTATGGCTACACCTTC. It translates to CASGNPGQTQNYGYTF.

This chain links TRBV7-9 with TRBJ2-3; TRBD2 matches at 10 bases. The CDR3 is 16 residues long. Germline V CDR1 and CDR2: SEHNR, FQNEAQ (reference sequence). J was trimmed by 0 bases and V by 0 bases; bases with no gene match: 0. CDR3 DNA sequence: TGTGCCAGCAGCTTAGCTAGCGGGGGGAGCACAGATACGCAGTATTTT. Translated, it gives CASSLASGGSTDTQYF.